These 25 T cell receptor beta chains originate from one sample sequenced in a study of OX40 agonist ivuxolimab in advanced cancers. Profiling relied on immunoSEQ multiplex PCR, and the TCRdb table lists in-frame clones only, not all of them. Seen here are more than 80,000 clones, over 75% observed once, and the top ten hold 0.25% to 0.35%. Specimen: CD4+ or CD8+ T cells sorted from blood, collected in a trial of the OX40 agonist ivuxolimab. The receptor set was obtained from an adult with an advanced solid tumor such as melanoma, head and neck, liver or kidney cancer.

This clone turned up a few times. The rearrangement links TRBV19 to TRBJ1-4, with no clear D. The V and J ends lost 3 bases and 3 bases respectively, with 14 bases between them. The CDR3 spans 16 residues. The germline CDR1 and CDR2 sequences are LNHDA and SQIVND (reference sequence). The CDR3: CASSMGSVASNEKLFF. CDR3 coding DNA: TGTGCCAGTAGTATGGGTTCTGTCGCGTCTAATGAAAAACTGTTTTTT.

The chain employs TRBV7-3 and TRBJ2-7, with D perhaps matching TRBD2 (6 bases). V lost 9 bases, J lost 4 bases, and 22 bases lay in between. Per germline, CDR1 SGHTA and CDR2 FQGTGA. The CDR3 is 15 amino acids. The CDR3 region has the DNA TGTGCCAGTTCCCTGCAGGCGGGACCCCTGTACGAGCAGTACTTC. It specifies CASSLQAGPLYEQYF.

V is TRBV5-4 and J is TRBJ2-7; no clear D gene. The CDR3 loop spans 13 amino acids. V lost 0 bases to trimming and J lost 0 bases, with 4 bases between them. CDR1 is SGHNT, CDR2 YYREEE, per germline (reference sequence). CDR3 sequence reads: CASSLGFSYEQYF. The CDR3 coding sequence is TGTGCCAGCAGCTTGGGATTCTCCTACGAGCAGTACTTC.

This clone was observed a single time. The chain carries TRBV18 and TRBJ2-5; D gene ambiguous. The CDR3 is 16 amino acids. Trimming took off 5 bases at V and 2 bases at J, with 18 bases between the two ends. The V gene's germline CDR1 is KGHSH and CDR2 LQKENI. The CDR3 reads CASSTLPPSLQETQYF. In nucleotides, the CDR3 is TGTGCCAGCTCAACCCTGCCACCCTCGCTACAAGAGACCCAGTACTTC. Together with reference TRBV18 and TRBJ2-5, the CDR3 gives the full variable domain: NAGVMQNPRHLVRRRGQEARLRCSPMKGHSHVYWYRQLPEEGLKFMVYLQKENIIDESGMPKERFSAEFPKEGPSILRIQQVVRGDSAAYFCASSTLPPSLQETQYFGPGTRLLVL.

CDR3 nucleotide sequence: TGCGCCAGCAGCTCCCTAGCGGGACCTAGCACAGATACGCAGTATTTT. Translated, it gives CASSSLAGPSTDTQYF. The chain carries TRBV5-1 and TRBJ2-3, with 9 nucleotides matching TRBD2. The CDR3 length is 16 residues. The germline CDR1 and CDR2 sequences are SGHRS and YFSETQ. V was clipped by 3 bases and J by 0 bases; unmatched bases: 5. The full variable domain, completed using reference TRBV5-1 and TRBJ2-3, is KAGVTQTPRYLIKTRGQQVTLSCSPISGHRSVSWYQQTPGQGLQFLFEYFSETQRNKGNFPGRFSGRQFSNSRSEMNVSTLELGDSALYLCASSSLAGPSTDTQYFGPGTRLTVL.

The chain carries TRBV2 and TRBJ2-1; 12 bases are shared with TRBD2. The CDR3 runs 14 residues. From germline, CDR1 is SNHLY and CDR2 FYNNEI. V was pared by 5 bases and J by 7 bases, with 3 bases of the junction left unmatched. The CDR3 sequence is CASSLAGGNNEQFF. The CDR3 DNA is TGTGCCAGCAGTCTAGCGGGAGGGAATAATGAGCAGTTCTTC.

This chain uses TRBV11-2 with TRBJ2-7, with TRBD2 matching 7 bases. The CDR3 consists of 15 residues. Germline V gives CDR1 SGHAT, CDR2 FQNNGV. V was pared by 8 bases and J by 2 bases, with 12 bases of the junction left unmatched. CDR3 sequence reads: CASSRGLAVTYEQYF. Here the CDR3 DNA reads TGTGCCAGCTCCCGTGGGCTAGCGGTAACCTACGAGCAGTACTTC.

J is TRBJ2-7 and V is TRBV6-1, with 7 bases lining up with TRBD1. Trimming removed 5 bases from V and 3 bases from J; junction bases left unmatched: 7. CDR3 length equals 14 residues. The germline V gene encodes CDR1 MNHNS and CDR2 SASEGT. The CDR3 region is CASSLDRASYEQYF. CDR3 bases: TGTGCCAGCAGTCTTGACAGGGCGAGCTACGAGCAGTACTTC.

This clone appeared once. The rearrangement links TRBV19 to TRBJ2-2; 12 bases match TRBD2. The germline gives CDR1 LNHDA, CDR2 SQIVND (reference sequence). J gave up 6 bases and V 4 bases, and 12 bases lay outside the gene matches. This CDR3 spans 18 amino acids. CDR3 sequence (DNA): TGTGCCAGTAGTACAGAGGTCCGACTAGCGGGAGTCCCCGGGGAGCTGTTTTTT. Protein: CASSTEVRLAGVPGELFF.

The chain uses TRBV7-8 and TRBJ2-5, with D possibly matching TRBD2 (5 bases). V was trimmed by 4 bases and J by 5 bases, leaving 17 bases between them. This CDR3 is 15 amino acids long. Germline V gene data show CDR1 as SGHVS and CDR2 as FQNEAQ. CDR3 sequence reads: CASSSFTRIGETQYF. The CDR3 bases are TGTGCCAGCAGCTCCTTCACTAGGATTGGTGAGACCCAGTACTTC.

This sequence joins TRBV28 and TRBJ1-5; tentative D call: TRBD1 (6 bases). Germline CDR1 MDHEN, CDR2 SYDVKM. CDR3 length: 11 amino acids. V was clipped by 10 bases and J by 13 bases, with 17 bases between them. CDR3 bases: TGTGCCATCCAACAGGGTTTTGGGCAGCATTTT. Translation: CAIQQGFGQHF.

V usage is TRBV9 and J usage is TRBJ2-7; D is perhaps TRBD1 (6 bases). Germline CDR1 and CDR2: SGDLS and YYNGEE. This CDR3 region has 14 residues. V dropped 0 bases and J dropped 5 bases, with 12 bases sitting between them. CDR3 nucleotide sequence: TGTGCCAGCAGCGTAGGGACAGTAGCGAACGAGCAGTACTTC. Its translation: CASSVGTVANEQYF.

CDR3 nucleotide sequence: TGTGCCAGCAGCGTAGGAGTTCTGGACCACCAAGAGACCCAGTACTTC. It yields the protein CASSVGVLDHQETQYF. The chain uses TRBV9 and TRBJ2-5; D is uncertain. Germline V CDR1 and CDR2: SGDLS, YYNGEE. CDR3 length equals 16 residues. Trimming removed 0 bases at V and 0 bases at J, with 12 bases between. Based on the CDR3 plus reference TRBV9 and TRBJ2-5, the full variable domain is DSGVTQTPKHLITATGQRVTLRCSPRSGDLSVYWYQQSLDQGLQFLIQYYNGEERAKGNILERFSAQQFPDLHSELNLSSLELGDSALYFCASSVGVLDHQETQYFGPGTRLLVL.

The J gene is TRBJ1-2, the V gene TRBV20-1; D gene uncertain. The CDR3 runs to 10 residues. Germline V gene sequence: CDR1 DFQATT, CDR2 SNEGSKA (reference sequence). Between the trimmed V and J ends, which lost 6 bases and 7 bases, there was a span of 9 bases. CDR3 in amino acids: CSANLGGYTF. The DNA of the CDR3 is TGCAGTGCAAACTTGGGTGGCTACACCTTC.

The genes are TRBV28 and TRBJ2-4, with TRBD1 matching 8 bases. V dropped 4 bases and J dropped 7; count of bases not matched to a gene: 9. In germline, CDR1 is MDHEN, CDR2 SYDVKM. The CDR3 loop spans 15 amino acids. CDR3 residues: CASSSYSTGGNIQYF. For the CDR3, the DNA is TGTGCCAGCAGTTCCTACTCAACAGGGGGTAACATTCAGTACTTC.

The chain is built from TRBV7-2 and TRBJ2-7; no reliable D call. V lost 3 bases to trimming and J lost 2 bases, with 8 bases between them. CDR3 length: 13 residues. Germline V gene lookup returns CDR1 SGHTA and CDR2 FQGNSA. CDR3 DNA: TGTGCCAGCAGCTTCGGTGGGGCCTACGAGCAGTACTTC. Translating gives CASSFGGAYEQYF. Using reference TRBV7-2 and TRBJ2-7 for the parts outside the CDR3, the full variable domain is GAGVSQSPSNKVTEKGKDVELRCDPISGHTALYWYRQSLGQGLEFLIYFQGNSAPDKSGLPSDRFSAERTGGSVSTLTIQRTQQEDSAVYLCASSFGGAYEQYFGPGTRLTVT.

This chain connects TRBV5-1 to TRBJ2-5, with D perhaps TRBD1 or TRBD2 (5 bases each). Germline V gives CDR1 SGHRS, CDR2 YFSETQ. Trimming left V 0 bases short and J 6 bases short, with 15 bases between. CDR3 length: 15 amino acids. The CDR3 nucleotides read TGCGCCAGCAGCTTGGATGATGGGGGAGTAAAGACCCAGTACTTC. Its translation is CASSLDDGGVKTQYF.

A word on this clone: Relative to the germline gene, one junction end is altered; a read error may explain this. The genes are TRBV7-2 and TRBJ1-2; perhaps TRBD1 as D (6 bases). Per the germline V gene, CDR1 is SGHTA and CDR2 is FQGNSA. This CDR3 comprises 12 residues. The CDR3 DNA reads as TGCGCGGGGGGACAATCGGGATATGGCTACACCTTC. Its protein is CAGGQSGYGYTF.

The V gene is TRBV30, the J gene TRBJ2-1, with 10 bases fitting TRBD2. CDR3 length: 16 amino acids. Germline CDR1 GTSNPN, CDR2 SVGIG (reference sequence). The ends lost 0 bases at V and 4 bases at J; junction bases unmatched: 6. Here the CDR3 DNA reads TGTGCCTGGAGTGTACGGTCTAGCGGGAGTTACAATGAGCAGTTCTTC. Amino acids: CAWSVRSSGSYNEQFF.

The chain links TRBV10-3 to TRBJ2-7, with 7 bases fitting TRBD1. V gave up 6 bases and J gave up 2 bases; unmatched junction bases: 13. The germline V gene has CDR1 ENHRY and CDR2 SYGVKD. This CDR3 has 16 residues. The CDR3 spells CAISGDQGTVTYEQYF. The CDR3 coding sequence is TGTGCCATCAGCGGCGATCAGGGGACAGTAACCTACGAGCAGTACTTC.

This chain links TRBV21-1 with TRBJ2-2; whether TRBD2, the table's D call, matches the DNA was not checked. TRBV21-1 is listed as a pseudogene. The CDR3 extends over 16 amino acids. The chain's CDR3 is CASSKETGTSPGELFF. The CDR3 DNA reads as TGTGCCAGCAGCAAAGAAACGGGGACTAGCCCCGGGGAGCTGTTTTTT.

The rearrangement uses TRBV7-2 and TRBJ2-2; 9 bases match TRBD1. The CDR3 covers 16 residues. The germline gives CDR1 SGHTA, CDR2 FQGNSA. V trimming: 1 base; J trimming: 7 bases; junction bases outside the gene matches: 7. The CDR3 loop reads CASSLETGGVGGELFF. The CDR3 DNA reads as TGTGCCAGCAGCTTAGAAACAGGGGGCGTGGGCGGGGAGCTGTTTTTT.

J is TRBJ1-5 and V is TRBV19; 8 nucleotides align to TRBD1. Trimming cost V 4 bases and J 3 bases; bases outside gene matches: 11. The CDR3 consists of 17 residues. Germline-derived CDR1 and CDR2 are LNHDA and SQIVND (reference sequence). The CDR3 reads CASSRMGQVFINQPQHF. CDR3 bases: TGTGCCAGTAGTAGAATGGGACAGGTGTTCATCAATCAGCCCCAGCATTTT.

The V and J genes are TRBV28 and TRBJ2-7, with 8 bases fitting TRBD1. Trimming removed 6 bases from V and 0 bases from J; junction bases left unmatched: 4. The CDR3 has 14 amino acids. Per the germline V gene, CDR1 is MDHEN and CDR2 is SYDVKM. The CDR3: CASSLDRASYEQYF. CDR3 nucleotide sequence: TGTGCCAGCAGCCTGGACAGGGCCTCCTACGAGCAGTACTTC.

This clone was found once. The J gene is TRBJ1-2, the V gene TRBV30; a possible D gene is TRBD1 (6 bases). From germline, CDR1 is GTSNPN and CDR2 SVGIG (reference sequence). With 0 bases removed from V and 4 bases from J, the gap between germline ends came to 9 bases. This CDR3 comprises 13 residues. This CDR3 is CAWSVGGFYGYTF. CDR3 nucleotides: TGTGCCTGGAGTGTTGGGGGCTTCTATGGCTACACCTTC. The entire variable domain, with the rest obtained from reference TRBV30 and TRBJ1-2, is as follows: SQTIHQWPATLVQPVGSPLSLECTVEGTSNPNLYWYRQAAGRGLQLLFYSVGIGQISSEVPQNLSASRPQDRQFILSSKKLLLSDSGFYLCAWSVGGFYGYTFGSGTRLTVV.